This T cell receptor beta chain was identified during a study of tumor and adjacent non-tumor tissue in lung cancer. This clonotype was detected only once. A junction boundary mismatches the germline segment, possibly from a read error. The library came from three nested PCR rounds adapted from ARM-PCR protocols. Using its own MiXCR run on the multiplex PCR reads, TCRdb lists one record per CDR3 protein. The repertoire holds some 120,000 distinct CDR3 sequences, with 60% to 70% as singletons. The template was RNA from unsorted bulk tissue. The sequence derives from a man aged 30-40 years with non-small cell lung cancer. What was sequenced was lung tumor tissue.

The CDR3 spells CSVHLGNGCTF. The CDR3 DNA sequence: TGCAGCGTCCACCTGGGTAACGGCTGCACCTTC. The J gene is TRBJ1-2, the V gene TRBV29-1; D gene ambiguous. The CDR3 is made up of 11 amino acids. The germline V gene encodes CDR1 SQVTM and CDR2 ANQGSEA. The whole variable domain, remainder taken from reference TRBV29-1 and TRBJ1-2, is SAVISQKPSRDICQRGTSLTIQCQVDSQVTMMFWYRQQPGQSLTLIATANQGSEATYESGFVIDKFPISRPNLTFSTLTVSNMSPEDSSIYLCSVHLGNGCTFGSGTRLTVV.